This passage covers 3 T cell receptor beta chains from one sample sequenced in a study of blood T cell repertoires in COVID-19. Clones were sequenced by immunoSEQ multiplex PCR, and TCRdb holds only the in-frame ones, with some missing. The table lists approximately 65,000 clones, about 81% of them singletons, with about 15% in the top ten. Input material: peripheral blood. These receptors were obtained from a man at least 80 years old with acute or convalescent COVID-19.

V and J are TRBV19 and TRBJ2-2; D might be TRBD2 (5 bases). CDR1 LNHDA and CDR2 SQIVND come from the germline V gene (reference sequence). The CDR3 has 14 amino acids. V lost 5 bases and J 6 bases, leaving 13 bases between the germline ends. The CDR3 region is CASSDGVDAGELFF. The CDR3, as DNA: TGTGCCAGTAGTGACGGGGTCGACGCCGGGGAGCTGTTTTTT.

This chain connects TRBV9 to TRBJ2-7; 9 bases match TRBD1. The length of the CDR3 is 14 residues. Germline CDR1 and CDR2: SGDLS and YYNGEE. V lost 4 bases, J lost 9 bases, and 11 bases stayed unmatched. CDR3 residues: CASSFPGQGDVQYF. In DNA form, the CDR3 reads TGTGCCAGCAGCTTCCCGGGACAGGGCGACGTGCAGTACTTC.

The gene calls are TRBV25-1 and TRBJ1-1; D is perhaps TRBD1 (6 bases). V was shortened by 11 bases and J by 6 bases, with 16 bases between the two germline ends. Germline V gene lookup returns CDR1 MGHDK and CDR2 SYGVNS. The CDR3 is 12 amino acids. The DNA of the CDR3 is TGTGCCGGGTACAGGGAAGAGCCTGAAGCTTTCTTT. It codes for CAGYREEPEAFF.